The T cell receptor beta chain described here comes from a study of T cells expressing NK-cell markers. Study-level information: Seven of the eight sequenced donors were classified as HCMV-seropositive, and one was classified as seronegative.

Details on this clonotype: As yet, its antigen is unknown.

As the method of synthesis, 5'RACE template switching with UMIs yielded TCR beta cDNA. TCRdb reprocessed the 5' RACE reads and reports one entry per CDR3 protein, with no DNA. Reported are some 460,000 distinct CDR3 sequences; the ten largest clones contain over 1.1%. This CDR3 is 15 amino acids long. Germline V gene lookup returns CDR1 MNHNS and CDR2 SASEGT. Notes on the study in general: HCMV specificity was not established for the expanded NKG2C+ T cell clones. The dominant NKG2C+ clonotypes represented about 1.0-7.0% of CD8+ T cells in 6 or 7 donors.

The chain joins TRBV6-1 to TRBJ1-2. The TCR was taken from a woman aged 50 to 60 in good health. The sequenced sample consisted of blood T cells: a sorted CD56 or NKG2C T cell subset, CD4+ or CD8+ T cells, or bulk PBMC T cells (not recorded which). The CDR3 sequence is CASSEIAIDNYGYTF.